This TCR beta chain originates from a study of cytomegalovirus exposure and HLA in healthy donors. The germline V gene has CDR1 SGDLS and CDR2 YYNGEE. This CDR3 contains 14 residues. Trimming removed 2 bases from V and 4 bases from J, with 12 bases in between. The PCR was carried out with 60 Vbeta primers and 13 Jbeta primers. Method: immunoSEQ multiplex PCR; TCRdb's copy keeps in-frame clones and lacks some. The sample contains some 150,000 clones, 79% of which appear only once. V is TRBV9 and J is TRBJ1-1; D call uncertain. The TCR sequence derives from a man aged 50-60 years in good health and CMV-seropositive. Specimen: PBMCs. The CDR3 spells CASSVSTESTEAFF. The CDR3 nucleotides are TGTGCCAGCAGCGTCTCTACAGAGAGCACTGAAGCTTTCTTT. Variable domain in full (rest from reference TRBV9 and TRBJ1-1): DSGVTQTPKHLITATGQRVTLRCSPRSGDLSVYWYQQSLDQGLQFLIQYYNGEERAKGNILERFSAQQFPDLHSELNLSSLELGDSALYFCASSVSTESTEAFFGQGTRLTVV.